The 4 T cell receptor beta chains below come from one sample, sequenced in a study of CD8+ T cells in alopecia areata. Treatment specified: oral pan-JAK inhibitor, 5-10 mg twice daily. Following extraction, RNA underwent reverse transcription to cDNA, which served as the sequencing template. The repertoire was sequenced with immunoSEQ multiplex PCR; TCRdb's copy has only in-frame clones and lacks some. The profile shows about 140,000 clones, 86% of them singletons. Sequencing used CD8+ T cells sorted from blood, obtained at week 4, from a patient treated with tofacitinib. The receptor source for this set is a human donor with alopecia areata.

The rearrangement links TRBV29-1 to TRBJ2-7; D might be TRBD1 or TRBD2, each matching 6 bases. Deletions cut 6 bases from V and 5 bases from J, with 20 bases between. The CDR3 spans 14 residues. Germline V gene data show CDR1 as SQVTM and CDR2 as ANQGSEA. The CDR3 DNA reads TGCAGCGTGGGGGCAAGCGGGTATGGCAACGAGCAGTACTTC. Translating gives CSVGASGYGNEQYF.

The chain recombines TRBV4-1 with TRBJ2-7; D not certain. The CDR3 spans 14 residues. Trimming cost V 0 bases and J 6 bases, with 12 bases left between them. From germline, CDR1 is MGHRA and CDR2 YSYEKL. The CDR3 sequence is CASSQDPDLGEQYF. DNA of the CDR3: TGCGCCAGCAGCCAAGATCCGGATCTAGGCGAGCAGTACTTC.

There are a few counts of this clone. The same CDR3 arises from other DNA sequences in this sample as well. V is TRBV5-1 and J is TRBJ2-1; a weak D match, TRBD2 (6 bases). The germline V gene encodes CDR1 SGHRS and CDR2 YFSETQ. CDR3 length: 16 residues. V was cut by 0 bases and J by 4 bases, with 14 bases left in between. The CDR3 region is CASSLVSGDSYNEQFF. For the CDR3, the DNA is TGCGCCAGCAGCTTGGTTAGCGGAGATAGTTACAATGAGCAGTTCTTC.

This clone has more than one count but fewer than ten. This chain uses TRBV7-2 with TRBJ2-5, with unresolved D. The ends were cut back, 5 bases at V and 7 bases at J, with 8 bases in the middle. This CDR3 is built from 11 residues. CDR1 is SGHTA and CDR2 is FQGNSA in the germline V gene. CDR3 DNA sequence: TGTGCCAGCAGCCAAATTTGGACCCAGTACTTC. It is translated as CASSQIWTQYF.